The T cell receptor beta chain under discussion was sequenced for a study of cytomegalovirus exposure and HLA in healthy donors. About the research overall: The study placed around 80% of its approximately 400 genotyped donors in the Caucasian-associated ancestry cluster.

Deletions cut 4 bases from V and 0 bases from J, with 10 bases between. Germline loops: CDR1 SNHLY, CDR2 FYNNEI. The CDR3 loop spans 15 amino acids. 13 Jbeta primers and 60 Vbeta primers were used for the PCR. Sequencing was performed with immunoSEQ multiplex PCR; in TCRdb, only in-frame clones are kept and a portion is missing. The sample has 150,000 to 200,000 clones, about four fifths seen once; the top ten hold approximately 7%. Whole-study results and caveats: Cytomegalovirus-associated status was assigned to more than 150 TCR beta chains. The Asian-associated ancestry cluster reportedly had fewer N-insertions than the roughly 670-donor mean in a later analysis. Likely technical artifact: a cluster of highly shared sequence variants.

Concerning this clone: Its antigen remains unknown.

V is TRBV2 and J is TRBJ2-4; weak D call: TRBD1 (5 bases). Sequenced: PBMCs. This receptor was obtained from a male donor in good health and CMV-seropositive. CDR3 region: CASSVRALAKNIQYF. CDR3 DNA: TGTGCCAGCAGTGTCAGGGCTTTAGCCAAAAACATTCAGTACTTC.